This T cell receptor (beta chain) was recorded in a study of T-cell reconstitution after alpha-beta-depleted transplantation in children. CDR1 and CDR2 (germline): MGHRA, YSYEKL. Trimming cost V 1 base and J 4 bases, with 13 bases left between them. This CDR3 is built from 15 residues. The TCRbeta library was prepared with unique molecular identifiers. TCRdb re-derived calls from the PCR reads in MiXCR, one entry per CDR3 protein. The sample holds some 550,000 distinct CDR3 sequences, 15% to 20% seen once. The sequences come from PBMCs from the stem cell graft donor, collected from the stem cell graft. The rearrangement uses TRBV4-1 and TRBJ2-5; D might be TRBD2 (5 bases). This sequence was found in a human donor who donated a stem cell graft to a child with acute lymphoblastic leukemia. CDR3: CASSQGELVGETQYF. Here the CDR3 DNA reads TGCGCCAGCAGCCAAGGGGAACTAGTCGGAGAGACCCAGTACTTC.